This T cell receptor beta chain was found in a study of T cells in Graves' hyperthyroidism and ophthalmopathy. Study-wide findings and caveats: Most thyroid clonotypes expanded above 0.001 were also detected in blood.

The germline V and J ends were trimmed by 2 bases and 4 bases, with 9 bases remaining between them. Germline V gives CDR1 MNHGY, CDR2 SVAAGI. This CDR3 has 14 residues. Amplified TCR beta CDR3 regions derived from RNA transcripts. The TCR CDR3 first-round RT-PCR relied on the HTBI primer set. MiXCR was run by TCRdb on the multiplex PCR reads, yielding one entry per CDR3 protein. The table includes over 550,000 distinct CDR3 sequences, approximately 15% detected once. The table lists this clonotype with a count of one. Antigen specificity is unknown. The sequenced sample consisted of blood. The V and J genes are TRBV6-9 and TRBJ1-5; possible D gene TRBD1, 6 bases. The receptor comes from a woman in her late teens or twenties with Graves' hyperthyroidism. CDR3 in amino acids: CASSYQDRNQPQHF. CDR3 DNA: TGTGCCAGCAGTTATCAGGACAGAAATCAGCCCCAGCATTTT.